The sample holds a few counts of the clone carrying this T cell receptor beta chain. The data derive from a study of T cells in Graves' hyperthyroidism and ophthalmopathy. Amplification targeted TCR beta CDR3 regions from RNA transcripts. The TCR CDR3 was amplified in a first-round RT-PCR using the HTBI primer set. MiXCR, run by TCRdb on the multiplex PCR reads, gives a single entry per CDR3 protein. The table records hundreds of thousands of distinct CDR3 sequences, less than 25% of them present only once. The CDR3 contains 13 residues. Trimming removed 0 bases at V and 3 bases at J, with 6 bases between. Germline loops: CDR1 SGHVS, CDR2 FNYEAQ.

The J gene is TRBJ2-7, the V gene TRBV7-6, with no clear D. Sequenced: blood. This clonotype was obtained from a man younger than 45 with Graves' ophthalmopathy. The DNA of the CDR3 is TGTGCCAGCAGCTTAGCGGGTTTCTACGAGCAGTACTTC. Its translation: CASSLAGFYEQYF.